This T cell receptor (beta chain) was sequenced in a study of T cell changes during pregnancy in multiple sclerosis. Germline CDR1 SGHTA, CDR2 FQGNSA. The CDR3 is 15 amino acids. The trim removed 1 base at V and 10 bases at J, leaving 9 bases unmatched. Here immunoSEQ multiplex PCR was the method, and the copy in TCRdb shows in-frame clones only, minus some. The data hold about 67,000 clones, with 89% observed a single time. The starting material was peripheral blood, obtained in the first trimester of pregnancy. The TCR comes from a female donor with multiple sclerosis, enrolled in a pregnancy study. The rearrangement joins TRBV7-2 to TRBJ1-2; TRBD1 matches 10 bases. CDR3 sequence: CASSLDPGTGVDYTF. DNA of the CDR3: TGTGCCAGCAGCTTAGACCCCGGGACAGGGGTAGACTACACCTTC.